The rows below give T cell receptor beta chains drawn from one sample of a study of cytomegalovirus exposure and HLA in healthy donors. Generated by immunoSEQ multiplex PCR, the TCRdb table keeps only in-frame clones and is missing some. This table has 99,000 or so clones, more than 65% appearing once. The sequenced sample was PBMCs. The receptors were gathered from a man aged 30 to 39 in good health and CMV-seronegative. Both conserved end residues are part of each CDR3. A D gene is named only where the DNA matches it firmly. Clone size is given for some rows only: seen once, a few or many times, or a class if the clone is expanded.

CDR3 protein | CDR3 DNA | clone size | J gene | D gene | V gene
CASSPRLAGSTYEQYF | TGTGCCAGCAGCCCGAGACTAGCGGGGTCGACATACGAGCAGTACTTC | few | TRBJ2-7 | TRBD2 | TRBV7-2
CASTLGATGGYQETQYF | TGTGCCAGCACCCTTGGGGCGACAGGGGGCTACCAAGAGACCCAGTACTTC | . | TRBJ2-5 | TRBD1 | TRBV5-8
CASSLSGMSNSPLHF | TGTGCCAGCAGCTTATCAGGGATGTCGAATTCACCCCTCCACTTT | few | TRBJ1-6 | . | TRBV7-6
CASVWTGGTADTQYF | TGTGCCAGCGTTTGGACAGGGGGCACCGCAGATACGCAGTATTTT | few | TRBJ2-3 | TRBD1 | TRBV2
CASSLQGWNTEAFF | TGTGCCAGCAGCTTACAGGGGTGGAACACTGAAGCTTTCTTT | . | TRBJ1-1 | . | TRBV7-8
CASTPDGQVFASSYNEQFF | TGTGCCAGTACCCCGGACGGACAGGTTTTCGCAAGCTCCTACAATGAGCAGTTCTTC | . | TRBJ2-1 | TRBD1 | TRBV19
CATSRYSSQPQHF | TGTGCCACCAGCAGATATAGTAGCCAGCCCCAGCATTTT | . | TRBJ1-5 | . | TRBV15
CASSYGGQGAGETQYF | TGCGCCAGCAGTTATGGAGGACAGGGGGCAGGAGAGACCCAGTACTTC | . | TRBJ2-5 | TRBD1 | TRBV5-1
CASTGLGANVLTF | TGTGCCAGCACAGGGCTTGGGGCCAACGTCCTGACTTTC | . | TRBJ2-6 | . | TRBV19
CSASLGSEAFF | TGCAGTGCTAGTTTGGGCAGTGAAGCTTTCTTT | . | TRBJ1-1 | . | TRBV20-1
CASSYSNSGNSPLHF | TGTGCCAGCAGTTACTCGAATAGCGGGAATTCACCCCTCCACTTT | . | TRBJ1-6 | . | TRBV6-6
CATAAGGVGSPLHF | TGTGCCACGGCCGCGGGAGGGGTGGGTTCACCCCTCCACTTT | . | TRBJ1-6 | . | TRBV15
CAWTRGTANTGELFF | TGTGCCTGGACAAGAGGGACAGCGAACACCGGGGAGCTGTTTTTT | . | TRBJ2-2 | TRBD1 | TRBV30
CASSSTAETQYF | TGTGCCAGCAGCTCTACAGCTGAGACCCAGTACTTC | . | TRBJ2-5 | . | TRBV7-2
CASMAGLAGGGSGELFF | TGTGCCAGCATGGCGGGACTAGCGGGAGGAGGGTCCGGGGAGCTGTTTTTT | few | TRBJ2-2 | TRBD2 | TRBV2
CAWSAGQGAEAFF | TGTGCCTGGAGTGCCGGACAGGGGGCTGAAGCTTTCTTT | . | TRBJ1-1 | TRBD1 | TRBV30
CASSQDPSNTEAFF | TGCGCCAGCAGCCAAGACCCCTCGAACACTGAAGCTTTCTTT | . | TRBJ1-1 | . | TRBV4-3
CASSYGGYNSPLHF | TGTGCCAGCAGCTACGGGGGTTATAATTCACCCCTCCACTTT | . | TRBJ1-6 | . | TRBV5-4
CASSRDRVNSPLHF | TGTGCCAGCAGCCGGGACAGGGTCAATTCACCCCTCCACTTT | . | TRBJ1-6 | TRBD1 | TRBV2
CASRPTGRGTEAFF | TGTGCCAGCAGACCAACAGGGCGAGGCACTGAAGCTTTCTTT | . | TRBJ1-1 | . | TRBV6-1
CAAGQGYEQYF | TGTGCCGCAGGACAGGGCTACGAGCAGTACTTC | . | TRBJ2-7 | TRBD1 | TRBV10-3
CASSYNRQETQYF | TGTGCCAGCAGCTACAACCGTCAGGAGACCCAGTACTTC | . | TRBJ2-5 | . | TRBV7-2
CASSAEMTTNYGYTF | TGTGCCAGCAGTGCCGAGATGACTACTAACTATGGCTACACCTTC | few | TRBJ1-2 | . | TRBV6-5
CASSRQAGANVLTF | TGTGCCAGCAGTCGACAGGCTGGGGCCAACGTCCTGACTTTC | few | TRBJ2-6 | . | TRBV6-5
CASSLPRSGTQPFPTHEQYF | TGCGCCAGCAGCTTGCCCCGGAGCGGGACCCAACCATTTCCTACCCACGAGCAGTACTTC | . | TRBJ2-7 | TRBD2 | TRBV5-1
CSAKTRSEQYF | TGCAGTGCTAAGACTAGGTCCGAGCAGTACTTC | few | TRBJ2-7 | . | TRBV20-1
CASSPRGQGGEQYF | TGTGCCAGCAGCCCTAGGGGACAGGGTGGCGAGCAGTACTTC | . | TRBJ2-7 | TRBD1 | TRBV7-2
CATSRGGQGFNEQFF | TGTGCCACCAGCAGAGGGGGCCAGGGTTTCAATGAGCAGTTCTTC | . | TRBJ2-1 | . | TRBV15
CASSYGDRPNEKLFF | TGTGCCAGCAGCTACGGGGACAGACCTAATGAAAAACTGTTTTTT | . | TRBJ1-4 | TRBD1 | TRBV7-9
CASSQQGAYEKLFF | TGTGCCAGCAGCCAACAGGGGGCTTATGAAAAACTGTTTTTT | . | TRBJ1-4 | TRBD1 | TRBV5-4
CASSLYTGDSGYTF | TGTGCCAGCAGCTTATATACAGGGGATAGCGGCTACACCTTC | . | TRBJ1-2 | TRBD1 | TRBV7-8
CASSLGLAGDEQYF | TGCGCCAGCAGCTTGGGACTAGCGGGAGACGAGCAGTACTTC | . | TRBJ2-7 | TRBD2 | TRBV5-1
CSVETSGRETQYF | TGCAGCGTTGAAACTAGCGGGAGGGAGACCCAGTACTTC | . | TRBJ2-5 | TRBD2 | TRBV29-1
CASSLLAEATGELFF | TGTGCCAGCAGTTTGCTCGCGGAAGCCACCGGGGAGCTGTTTTTT | few | TRBJ2-2 | . | TRBV27
CATMDSSEAFF | TGTGCCACCATGGACAGCTCTGAAGCTTTCTTT | few | TRBJ1-1 | . | TRBV10-3
CASSSGTGAVLDTEAFF | TGTGCCAGCAGCTCGGGGACAGGGGCCGTGTTAGACACTGAAGCTTTCTTT | few | TRBJ1-1 | TRBD1 | TRBV7-9
CATSRDNRGDYGYTF | TGTGCCACCAGCAGAGATAATCGGGGGGATTATGGCTACACCTTC | once | TRBJ1-2 | . | TRBV15
CASSLRVGGTEAFF | TGTGCCAGCAGCTTACGGGTGGGGGGCACTGAAGCTTTCTTT | once | TRBJ1-1 | . | TRBV7-2